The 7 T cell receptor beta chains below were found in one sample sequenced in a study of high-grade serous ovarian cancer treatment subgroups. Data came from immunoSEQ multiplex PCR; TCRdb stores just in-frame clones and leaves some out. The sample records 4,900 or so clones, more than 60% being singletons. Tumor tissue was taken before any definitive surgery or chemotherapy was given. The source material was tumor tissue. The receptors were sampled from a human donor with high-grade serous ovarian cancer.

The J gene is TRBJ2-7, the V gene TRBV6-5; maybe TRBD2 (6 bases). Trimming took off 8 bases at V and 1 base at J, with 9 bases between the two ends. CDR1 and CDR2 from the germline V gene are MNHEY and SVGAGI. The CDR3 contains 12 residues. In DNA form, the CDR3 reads TGTGCCAGCTCGGGAGTGTCCTACGAGCAGTACTTC. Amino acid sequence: CASSGVSYEQYF.

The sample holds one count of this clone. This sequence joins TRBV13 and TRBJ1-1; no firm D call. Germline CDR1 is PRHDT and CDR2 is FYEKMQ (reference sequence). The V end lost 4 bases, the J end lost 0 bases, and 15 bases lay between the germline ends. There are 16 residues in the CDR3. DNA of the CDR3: TGTGCCAGCAGCTCCCGCCATCGAAGCTTGAACACTGAAGCTTTCTTT. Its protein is CASSSRHRSLNTEAFF.

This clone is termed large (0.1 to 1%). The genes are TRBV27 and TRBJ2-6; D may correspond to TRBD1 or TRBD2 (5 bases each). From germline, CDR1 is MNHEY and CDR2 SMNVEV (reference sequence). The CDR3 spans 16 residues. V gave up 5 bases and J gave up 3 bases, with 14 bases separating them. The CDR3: CASSTGRLNGANVLTF. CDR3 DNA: TGTGCCAGCAGTACGGGACGGCTTAATGGGGCCAACGTCCTGACTTTC.

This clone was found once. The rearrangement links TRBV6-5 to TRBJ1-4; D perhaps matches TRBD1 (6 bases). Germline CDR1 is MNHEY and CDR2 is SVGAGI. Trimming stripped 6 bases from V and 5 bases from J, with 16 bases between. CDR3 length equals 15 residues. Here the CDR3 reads CASSSRTAGNEKLFF. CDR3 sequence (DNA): TGTGCCAGCAGCTCCCGGACAGCTGGGAATGAAAAACTGTTTTTT.

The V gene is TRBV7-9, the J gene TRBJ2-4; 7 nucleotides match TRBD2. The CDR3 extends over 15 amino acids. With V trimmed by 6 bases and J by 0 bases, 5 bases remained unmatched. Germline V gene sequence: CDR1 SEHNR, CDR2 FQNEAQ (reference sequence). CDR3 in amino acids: CASSRGVIAKNIQYF. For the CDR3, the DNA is TGTGCCAGCAGTCGGGGGGTGATAGCCAAAAACATTCAGTACTTC.

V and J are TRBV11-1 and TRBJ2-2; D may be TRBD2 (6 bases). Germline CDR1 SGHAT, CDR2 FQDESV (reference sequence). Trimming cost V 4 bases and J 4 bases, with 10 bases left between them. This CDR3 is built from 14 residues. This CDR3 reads CASSSGLITGELFF. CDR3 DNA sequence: TGTGCCAGCAGCTCGGGACTTATCACCGGGGAGCTGTTTTTT.

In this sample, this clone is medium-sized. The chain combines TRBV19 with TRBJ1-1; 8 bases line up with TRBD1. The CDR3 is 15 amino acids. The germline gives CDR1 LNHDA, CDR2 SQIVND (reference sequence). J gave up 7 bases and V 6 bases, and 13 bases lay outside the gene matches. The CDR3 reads CASSHRGQALNEAFF. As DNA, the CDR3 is TGTGCCAGTAGCCACCGGGGACAGGCCCTGAATGAAGCTTTCTTT.